This T cell receptor (beta chain) was sequenced during a study of blood T cell repertoires in COVID-19. Libraries were prepared by immunoSEQ multiplex PCR; TCRdb keeps only in-frame clonotypes and omits some of them. In the table there are fewer than 350,000 clones, 88% of which are singletons. The sequence came from a woman under 40 who had recovered from COVID-19. The sample consisted of PBMCs or T cells enriched from blood (not recorded which).

In DNA, the CDR3 is TGTGCCAGCACCCGTCGGGGTTATGGGAACAATGAGCAGTTCTTC. It is translated as CASTRRGYGNNEQFF. The genes are TRBV27 and TRBJ2-1; TRBD2 might be the D (5 bases). The CDR3 spans 15 residues. The V end lost 7 bases, the J end lost 5 bases, and 18 bases lay between the germline ends. The germline V gene encodes CDR1 MNHEY and CDR2 SMNVEV (reference sequence).